This T cell receptor (beta chain) was obtained from a study of blood T cell repertoires in COVID-19. Libraries were prepared by immunoSEQ multiplex PCR; TCRdb keeps only in-frame clonotypes and omits some of them. The data show 300,000 to 350,000 clones, 75% to 90% seen once. The CDR3 totals 15 residues. The germline V gene encodes CDR1 MDHEN and CDR2 SYDVKM. Trimming cost V 1 base and J 6 bases, with 10 bases left between them. Clinical histories supplied by participants themselves formed the basis of cohort assignment. Input material: PBMCs or T cells enriched from blood (not recorded which). V gene TRBV28 combines with J gene TRBJ1-6, with a possible D match to TRBD1 (6 bases). The receptor comes from a man aged 25-45 years who had recovered from COVID-19. CDR3 bases: TGTGCCAGCAGTTTATTAAGGGGGGGTAATTCACCCCTCCACTTT. Amino acid sequence: CASSLLRGGNSPLHF. Based on the CDR3 plus reference TRBV28 and TRBJ1-6, the full variable domain is DVKVTQSSRYLVKRTGEKVFLECVQDMDHENMFWYRQDPGLGLRLIYFSYDVKMKEKGDIPEGYSVSREKKERFSLILESASTNQTSMYLCASSLLRGGNSPLHFGNGTRLTVT.